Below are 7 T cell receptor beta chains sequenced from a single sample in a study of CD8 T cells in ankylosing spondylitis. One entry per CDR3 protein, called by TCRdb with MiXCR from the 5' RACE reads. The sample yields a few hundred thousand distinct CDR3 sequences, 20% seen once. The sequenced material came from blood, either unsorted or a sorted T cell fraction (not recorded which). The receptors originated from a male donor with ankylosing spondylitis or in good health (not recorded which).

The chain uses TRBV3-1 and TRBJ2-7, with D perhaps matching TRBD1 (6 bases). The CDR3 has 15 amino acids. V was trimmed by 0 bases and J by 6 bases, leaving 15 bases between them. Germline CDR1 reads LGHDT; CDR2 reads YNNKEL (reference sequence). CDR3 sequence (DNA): TGTGCCAGCAGCCAAGATTGGGACATGGAGTCCGAGCAGTACTTC. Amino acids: CASSQDWDMESEQYF.

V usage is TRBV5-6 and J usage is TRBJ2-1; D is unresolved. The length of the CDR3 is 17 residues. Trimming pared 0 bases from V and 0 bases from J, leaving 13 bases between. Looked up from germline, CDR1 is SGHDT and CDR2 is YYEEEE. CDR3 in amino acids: CASSLVWVPTSYNEQFF. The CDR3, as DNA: TGTGCCAGCAGCTTGGTATGGGTTCCGACCTCCTACAATGAGCAGTTCTTC.

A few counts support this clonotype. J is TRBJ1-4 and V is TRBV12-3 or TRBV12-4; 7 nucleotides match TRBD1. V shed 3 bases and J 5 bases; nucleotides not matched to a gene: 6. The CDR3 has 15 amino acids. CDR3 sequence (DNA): TGTGCCAGCAGTTTGCAGGGGGGAGTGAATGAAAAACTGTTTTTT. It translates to CASSLQGGVNEKLFF.

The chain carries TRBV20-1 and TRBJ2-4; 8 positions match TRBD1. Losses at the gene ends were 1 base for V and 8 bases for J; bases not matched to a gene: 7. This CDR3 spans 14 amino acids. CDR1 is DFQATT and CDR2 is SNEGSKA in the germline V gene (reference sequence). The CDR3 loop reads CSARGGQGGYIQYF. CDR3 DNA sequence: TGCAGTGCTAGAGGCGGACAGGGAGGATACATTCAGTACTTC.

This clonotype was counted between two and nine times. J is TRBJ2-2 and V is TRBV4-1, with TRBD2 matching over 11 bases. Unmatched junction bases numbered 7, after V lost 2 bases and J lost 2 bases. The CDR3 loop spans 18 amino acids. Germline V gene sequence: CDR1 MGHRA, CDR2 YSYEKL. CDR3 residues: CASSQYPSGGPNTGELFF. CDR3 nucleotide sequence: TGCGCCAGCAGCCAATACCCTAGCGGGGGGCCCAACACCGGGGAGCTGTTTTTT.

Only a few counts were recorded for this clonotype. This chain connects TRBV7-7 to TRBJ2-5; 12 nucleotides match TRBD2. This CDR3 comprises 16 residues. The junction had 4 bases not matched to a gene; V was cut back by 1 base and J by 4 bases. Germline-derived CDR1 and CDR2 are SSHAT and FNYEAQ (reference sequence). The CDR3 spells CASSLEGGLAGETQYF. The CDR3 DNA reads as TGTGCCAGCAGCTTAGAAGGGGGACTAGCGGGAGAGACCCAGTACTTC.

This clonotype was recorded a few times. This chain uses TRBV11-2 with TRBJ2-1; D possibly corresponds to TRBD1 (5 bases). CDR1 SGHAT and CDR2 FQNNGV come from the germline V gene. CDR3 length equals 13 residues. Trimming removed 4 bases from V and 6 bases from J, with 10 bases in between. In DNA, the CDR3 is TGTGCCAGCAGCTCCGGTAGGGGCAATGAGCAGTTCTTC. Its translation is CASSSGRGNEQFF.